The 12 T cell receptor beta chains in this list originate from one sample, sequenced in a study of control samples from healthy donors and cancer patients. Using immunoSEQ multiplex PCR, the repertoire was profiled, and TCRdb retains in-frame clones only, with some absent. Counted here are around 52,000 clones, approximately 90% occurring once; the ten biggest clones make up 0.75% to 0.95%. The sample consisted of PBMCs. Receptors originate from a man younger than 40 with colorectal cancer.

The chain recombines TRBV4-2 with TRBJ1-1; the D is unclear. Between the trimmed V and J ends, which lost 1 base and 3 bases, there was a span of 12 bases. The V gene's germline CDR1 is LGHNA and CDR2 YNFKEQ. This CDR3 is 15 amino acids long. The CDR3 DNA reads TGTGCCAGCAGCCAAGGAGGTGGACGGGACACTGAAGCTTTCTTT. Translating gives CASSQGGGRDTEAFF.

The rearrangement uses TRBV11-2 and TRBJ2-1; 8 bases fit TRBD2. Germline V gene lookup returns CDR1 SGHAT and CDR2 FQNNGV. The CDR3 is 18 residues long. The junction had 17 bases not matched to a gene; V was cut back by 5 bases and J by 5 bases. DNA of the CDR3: TGTGCCAGCAGCCTGCGGGGCGCGGGGGGCAACCAGGACAATGAGCAGTTCTTC. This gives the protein CASSLRGAGGNQDNEQFF.

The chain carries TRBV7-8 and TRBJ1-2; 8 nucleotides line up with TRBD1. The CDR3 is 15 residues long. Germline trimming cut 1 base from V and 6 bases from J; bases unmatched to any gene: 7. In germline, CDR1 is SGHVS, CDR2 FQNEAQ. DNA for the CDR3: TGTGCCAGCAGCTTAGGGGACAGGAGTTTGAATGGCTACACCTTC. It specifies CASSLGDRSLNGYTF.

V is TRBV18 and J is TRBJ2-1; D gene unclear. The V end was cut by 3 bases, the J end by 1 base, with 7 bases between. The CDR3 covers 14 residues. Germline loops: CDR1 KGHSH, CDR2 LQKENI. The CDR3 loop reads CASSPLGSYNEQFF. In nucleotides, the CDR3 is TGTGCCAGCTCACCTCTGGGTTCCTACAATGAGCAGTTCTTC.

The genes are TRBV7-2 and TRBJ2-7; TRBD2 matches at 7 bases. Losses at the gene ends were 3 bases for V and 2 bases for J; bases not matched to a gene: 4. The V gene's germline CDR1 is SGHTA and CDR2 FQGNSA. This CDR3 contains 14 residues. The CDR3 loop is CASSFSGAAYEQYF. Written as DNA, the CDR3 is TGTGCCAGCAGCTTCAGCGGGGCGGCCTACGAGCAGTACTTC.

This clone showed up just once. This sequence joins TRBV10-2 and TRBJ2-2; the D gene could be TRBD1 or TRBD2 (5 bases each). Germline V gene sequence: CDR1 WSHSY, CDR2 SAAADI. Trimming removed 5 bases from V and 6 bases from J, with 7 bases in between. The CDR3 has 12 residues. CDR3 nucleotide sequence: TGCGCCAGCAGTCAGGGAGCCGGGGAGCTGTTTTTT. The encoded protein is CASSQGAGELFF.

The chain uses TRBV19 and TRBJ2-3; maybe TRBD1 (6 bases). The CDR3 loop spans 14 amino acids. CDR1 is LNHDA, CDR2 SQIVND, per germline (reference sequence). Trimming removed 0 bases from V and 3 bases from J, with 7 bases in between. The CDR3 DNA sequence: TGTGCCAGTAGTATAGAAAGGGGGACAGATACGCAGTATTTT. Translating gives CASSIERGTDTQYF. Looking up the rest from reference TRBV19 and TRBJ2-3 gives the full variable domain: DGGITQSPKYLFRKEGQNVTLSCEQNLNHDAMYWYRQDPGQGLRLIYYSQIVNDFQKGDIAEGYSVSREKKESFPLTVTSAQKNPTAFYLCASSIERGTDTQYFGPGTRLTVL.

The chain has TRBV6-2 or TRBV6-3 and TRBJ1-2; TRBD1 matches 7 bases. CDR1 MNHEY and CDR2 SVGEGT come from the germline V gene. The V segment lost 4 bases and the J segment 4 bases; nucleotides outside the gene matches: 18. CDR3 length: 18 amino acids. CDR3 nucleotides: TGTGCCAGCAGTTCTTACGGAAATCCGGGCAGGGGGGTCTATGGCTACACCTTC. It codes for CASSSYGNPGRGVYGYTF.

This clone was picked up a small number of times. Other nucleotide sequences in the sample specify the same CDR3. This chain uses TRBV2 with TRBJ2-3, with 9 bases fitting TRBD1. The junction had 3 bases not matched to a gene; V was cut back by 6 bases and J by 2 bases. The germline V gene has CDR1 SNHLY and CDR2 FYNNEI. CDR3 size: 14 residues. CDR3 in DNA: TGTGCCAGCAGACGGGACAGGGTCACAGATACGCAGTATTTT. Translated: CASRRDRVTDTQYF.

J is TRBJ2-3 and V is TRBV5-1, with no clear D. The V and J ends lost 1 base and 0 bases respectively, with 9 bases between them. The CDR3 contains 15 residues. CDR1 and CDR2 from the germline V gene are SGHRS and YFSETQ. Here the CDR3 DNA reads TGCGCCAGCAGCTTGAATGTCAAGAGCACAGATACGCAGTATTTT. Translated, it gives CASSLNVKSTDTQYF.

In DNA, the CDR3 is TGCGCCAGCAGTGAGCTAGCGGGGAACACAGATACGCAGTATTTT. Translation: CASSELAGNTDTQYF. The chain has TRBV10-1 and TRBJ2-3; 9 bases match TRBD2. The ends lost 2 bases at V and 2 bases at J; junction bases unmatched: 2. Germline V gene data show CDR1 as WNHNN and CDR2 as SYGVQD (reference sequence). This CDR3 spans 15 amino acids.

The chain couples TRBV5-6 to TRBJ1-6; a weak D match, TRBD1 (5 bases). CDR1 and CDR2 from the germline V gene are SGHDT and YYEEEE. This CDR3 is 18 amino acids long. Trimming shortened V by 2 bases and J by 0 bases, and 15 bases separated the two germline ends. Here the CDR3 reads CASSFRDFWGSYNSPLHF. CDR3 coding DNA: TGTGCCAGCAGCTTTCGGGACTTTTGGGGCTCCTATAATTCACCCCTCCACTTT.